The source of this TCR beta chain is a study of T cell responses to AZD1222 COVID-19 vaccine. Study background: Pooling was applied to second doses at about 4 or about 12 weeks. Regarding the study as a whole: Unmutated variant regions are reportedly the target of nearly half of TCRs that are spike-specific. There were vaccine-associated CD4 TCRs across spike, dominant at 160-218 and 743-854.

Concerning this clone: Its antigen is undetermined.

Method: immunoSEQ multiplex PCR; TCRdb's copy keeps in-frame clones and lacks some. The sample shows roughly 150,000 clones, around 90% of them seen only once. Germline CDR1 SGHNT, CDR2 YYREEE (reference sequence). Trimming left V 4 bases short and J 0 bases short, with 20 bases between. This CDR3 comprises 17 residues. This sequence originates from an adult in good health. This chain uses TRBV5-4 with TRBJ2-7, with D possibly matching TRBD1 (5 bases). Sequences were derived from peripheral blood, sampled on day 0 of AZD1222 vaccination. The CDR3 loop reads CASSPQTGRSRSYEQYF. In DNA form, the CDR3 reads TGTGCCAGCAGCCCCCAAACAGGTCGTTCCCGCTCCTACGAGCAGTACTTC.